This section outlines one T cell receptor (beta chain) sequence together with its context. TCRdb's copy holds only in-frame clones and misses some; the assay was immunoSEQ multiplex PCR. The sample consists of about 170,000 clones, roughly 84% of them appearing once. These data belong to a study of blood T cell repertoires in COVID-19. For the study at large: Whether acute or convalescent, the COVID-19 samples came from the United States, Italy and Spain. PBMCs, B-cell-depleted T cells, or T cells were the source of the cDNA or gDNA that made up the material.

The sequencing sample was made of peripheral blood. The sequence came from a woman aged 80 or over with active or convalescent COVID-19.

The CDR3 region is CASSMSPSGEQFF. The CDR3 DNA sequence: TGTGCCAGTAGTATGAGCCCTAGCGGGGAGCAGTTCTTC. The gene calls are TRBV19 and TRBJ2-1; 8 bases are a match to TRBD2. Germline values: CDR1 LNHDA, CDR2 SQIVND (reference sequence). The CDR3 is 13 residues long. J gave up 10 bases and V 3 bases, and 5 bases lay outside the gene matches.